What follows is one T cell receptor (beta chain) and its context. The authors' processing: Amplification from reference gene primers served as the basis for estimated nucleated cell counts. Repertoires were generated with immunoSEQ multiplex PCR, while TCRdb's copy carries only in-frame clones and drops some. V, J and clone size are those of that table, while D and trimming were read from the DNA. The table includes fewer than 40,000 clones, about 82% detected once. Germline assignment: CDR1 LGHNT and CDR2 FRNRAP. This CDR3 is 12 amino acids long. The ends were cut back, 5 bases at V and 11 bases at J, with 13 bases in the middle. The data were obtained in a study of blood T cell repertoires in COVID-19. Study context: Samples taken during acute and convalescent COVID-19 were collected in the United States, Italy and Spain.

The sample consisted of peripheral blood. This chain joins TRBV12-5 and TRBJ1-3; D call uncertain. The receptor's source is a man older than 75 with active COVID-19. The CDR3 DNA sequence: TGTGCTAGTGGTCCGGGAGATGGGGCCATATATTTT. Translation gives CASGPGDGAIYF. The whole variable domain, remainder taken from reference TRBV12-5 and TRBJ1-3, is DARVTQTPRHKVTEMGQEVTMRCQPILGHNTVFWYRQTMMQGLELLAYFRNRAPLDDSGMPKDRFSAEMPDATLATLKIQPSEPRDSAVYFCASGPGDGAIYFGEGSWLTVV.